These T cell receptor beta chains were read from a single sample in a study of T cells expressing NK-cell markers. Each CDR3 protein gets one entry in TCRdb, which reprocessed the 5' RACE reads and gives no DNA. This sample contains about 540,000 distinct CDR3 sequences. Sequences were obtained from blood T cells: a sorted CD56 or NKG2C T cell subset, CD4+ or CD8+ T cells, or bulk PBMC T cells (not recorded which). These receptors were collected from a man between 18 and 35 years old in good health. CDR3s include the opening cysteine and the closing phenylalanine or tryptophan. Fields, in order: CDR3 protein, J gene, V gene.

CATSVGSNQPQHF TRBJ1-5 TRBV24-1
CSVVTEEETQYF TRBJ2-5 TRBV29-1
CSVEDPGARTGELFF TRBJ2-2 TRBV29-1
CASSLPSGKGTGELFF TRBJ2-2 TRBV7-9
CASSLGGHGSLAGVTDTQYF TRBJ2-3 TRBV11-3
CASSRMGLAGEGNEQFF TRBJ2-1 TRBV5-6
CASSYGAGRWFF TRBJ2-1 TRBV6-5
CASLGQGGETQYF TRBJ2-5 TRBV6-1
CASKLIAGGTDTQYF TRBJ2-3 TRBV6-1
CASSLPWIVEQYF TRBJ2-7 TRBV7-2
CASSFFLAGGYEQYF TRBJ2-7 TRBV7-2
CASSLESRYQPQHF TRBJ1-5 TRBV7-8
CATSRPRETQYF TRBJ2-5 TRBV15
CASSQWPYNEAFF TRBJ1-1 TRBV14
CSAPTRGAGRQDTQYF TRBJ2-3 TRBV20-1
CASSRKKDRFRTDTQYF TRBJ2-3 TRBV4-3
CSASPTAQGDTQYF TRBJ2-3 TRBV20-1
CASSVLAGSSYNEQFF TRBJ2-1 TRBV6-4
CASSFRDSANTGELFF TRBJ2-2 TRBV27
CASSFRSGEAFF TRBJ1-1 TRBV28
CASSERPTNEQFF TRBJ2-1 TRBV25-1
CASSSPSGIHNEQFF TRBJ2-1 TRBV28
CASSPRPAGVTDTQYF TRBJ2-3 TRBV5-6
CSVYSGTREDTQYF TRBJ2-3 TRBV29-1
CSVAGTVEAFF TRBJ1-1 TRBV29-1
CASKVGTGAFF TRBJ1-1 TRBV12-3/TRBV12-4
CSARDWPGVRYEQYF TRBJ2-7 TRBV20-1
CATREGQEGFGTQYF TRBJ2-5 TRBV15
CAISESGSPQQGDYYGYTF TRBJ1-2 TRBV10-3
CASQGQGNINGELFF TRBJ2-2 TRBV12-3/TRBV12-4
CASSLLGQATGELFF TRBJ2-2 TRBV5-1
CASSLKGGGEQYF TRBJ2-7 TRBV4-2
CAGSRDIYNEQFF TRBJ2-1 TRBV19
CSVEDRGGEETQYF TRBJ2-5 TRBV29-1
CASTTGTSINEQFF TRBJ2-1 TRBV18
CASSLAGTATYEQYF TRBJ2-7 TRBV27
CASSSLRVMVQEEGNEQFF TRBJ2-1 TRBV7-9
CSAVKGQSFYGYTF TRBJ1-2 TRBV20-1
CASSEVGGAGEKLFF TRBJ1-4 TRBV6-1
CASSSQGFSSNQPQHF TRBJ1-5 TRBV12-3/TRBV12-4
CASRVGQGYLANVLTF TRBJ2-6 TRBV6-5
CAISPVGTESYEQYF TRBJ2-7 TRBV10-3
CATSREALGSNQPQHF TRBJ1-5 TRBV15
CASSVTPSGPQETQYF TRBJ2-5 TRBV9
CASRERQLSGTYNEQFF TRBJ2-1 TRBV19
CASGDWNNEKLFF TRBJ1-4 TRBV25-1
CASSLEGYHASGRYEQFF TRBJ2-1 TRBV11-2
CASSQVGADTQYF TRBJ2-3 TRBV14
CASSHPGTGVQDTQYF TRBJ2-3 TRBV3-1
CASSIPSPGQESGGANVLTF TRBJ2-6 TRBV5-1
CASSQGTSVGELFF TRBJ2-2 TRBV4-3
CASSFGAVETQYF TRBJ2-5 TRBV7-8
CASSGTSERTDTQYF TRBJ2-3 TRBV5-1
CASTDWYYGYTF TRBJ1-2 TRBV12-3/TRBV12-4
CASSSRSLAGVEQYF TRBJ2-7 TRBV12-3/TRBV12-4
CASSLLPDYSYEQYF TRBJ2-7 TRBV6-2/TRBV6-3
CASSQDRRVWRETQYF TRBJ2-5 TRBV14
CASRSLVETQYF TRBJ2-5 TRBV6-5
CATSSLAGDGDEQFF TRBJ2-1 TRBV24-1
CASNQGGVGELFF TRBJ2-2 TRBV3-1